The 27 T cell receptor beta chains presented below share a single source sample, sequenced in a study of early T cells in non-severe SARS-CoV-2 infection. TCRdb called the 5' RACE reads again in MiXCR, with one record for every CDR3 protein. The sample consists of under 20,000 distinct CDR3 sequences, approximately 4.1% of them appearing once. Sample: whole blood. These receptors were taken from an adult who was a healthcare worker with PCR-confirmed SARS-CoV-2 infection or an uninfected control (not recorded which).

The V gene is TRBV20-1, the J gene TRBJ2-7; 7 bases fit TRBD2. V trimming: 3 bases; J trimming: 6 bases; junction bases outside the gene matches: 11. The V gene's germline CDR1 is DFQATT and CDR2 SNEGSKA (reference sequence). The CDR3 runs to 14 residues. The CDR3 reads CSARTGLESGEQYF. Here the CDR3 DNA reads TGCAGTGCTAGGACCGGACTAGAATCAGGCGAGCAGTACTTC.

This clonotype appeared many times. The genes are TRBV19 and TRBJ2-4; D not certain. Between the trimmed V and J ends, which lost 3 bases and 0 bases, there was a span of 12 bases. This CDR3 contains 16 residues. Germline CDR1 LNHDA, CDR2 SQIVND (reference sequence). The CDR3 sequence is CASSIVGRIAKNIQYF. The CDR3 DNA reads as TGTGCCAGTAGTATCGTCGGCCGAATAGCCAAAAACATTCAGTACTTC.

This clonotype was detected many times. The chain has TRBV21-1 and TRBJ1-2. TRBV21-1 is reported as a pseudogene. CDR3 length: 15 residues. CDR3: CASSTVSRANYGYTF. CDR3 DNA: TGTGCCAGCAGCACAGTCAGTCGAGCTAACTATGGCTACACCTTC.

This clonotype was recorded at least ten times. The chain couples TRBV7-8 to TRBJ2-7; no firm D call. V was trimmed by 3 bases and J by 7 bases, leaving 34 bases between them. The length of the CDR3 is 20 residues. Per germline, CDR1 SGHVS and CDR2 FQNEAQ. The CDR3, as DNA: TGTGCCAGCAGCTTTTCGAACCTAGACACCAGGCCGATCTATGCCCATGAGCAGTACTTC. This sequence encodes CASSFSNLDTRPIYAHEQYF.

As regards this clonotype: A much more abundant neighbour one base away suggests this may be a read error. CDR3 coding DNA: TGCGCCAGCAGCTTGAGTCAGGATACCTACGAGCAGTACTTC. As protein: CASSLSQDTYEQYF. V is TRBV5-1 and J is TRBJ2-7; D gene unclear. Trimming stripped 1 base from V and 2 bases from J, with 10 bases between. Per the germline V gene, CDR1 is SGHRS and CDR2 is YFSETQ. CDR3 size: 14 residues.

This clonotype has ten or more counts. The chain recombines TRBV29-1 with TRBJ1-3; 9 nucleotides match TRBD1. The CDR3 is 16 amino acids. J was trimmed by 4 bases and V by 4 bases; bases with no gene match: 11. Germline V gives CDR1 SQVTM, CDR2 ANQGSEA. CDR3 loop: CSVAYTGGLGGNTIYF. The DNA of the CDR3 is TGCAGCGTTGCGTATACAGGGGGCTTAGGAGGAAACACCATATATTTT.

The sample holds many counts of this clonotype. The chain joins TRBV7-9 to TRBJ2-5; a possible D gene is TRBD2 (6 bases). Germline loops: CDR1 SEHNR, CDR2 FQNEAQ (reference sequence). This CDR3 comprises 16 residues. Trimming left V 5 bases short and J 4 bases short, with 20 bases between. For the CDR3, the DNA is TGTGCCAGCAGCAAGACAAAGGAACGGAGGGGAGAGACCCAGTACTTC. Its translation: CASSKTKERRGETQYF.

In its sample, this clonotype was seen many times. The gene calls are TRBV3-1 and TRBJ1-2, with 9 nucleotides matching TRBD1. The germline V gene encodes CDR1 LGHDT and CDR2 YNNKEL (reference sequence). CDR3 length: 15 amino acids. J lost 3 bases, V lost 4 bases, and 6 bases had no gene match. The CDR3 here is CASSPQGQGHYGYTF. The CDR3 nucleotides read TGTGCCAGCAGCCCGCAGGGACAGGGTCACTATGGCTACACCTTC. Variable domain in full (rest from reference TRBV3-1 and TRBJ1-2): DTAVSQTPKYLVTQMGNDKSIKCEQNLGHDTMYWYKQDSKKFLKIMFSYNNKELIINETVPNRFSPKSPDKAHLNLHINSLELGDSAVYFCASSPQGQGHYGYTFGSGTRLTVV.

This clonotype was detected ten times or more. This chain links TRBV29-1 with TRBJ2-7; D is uncertain. The length of the CDR3 is 13 residues. From germline, CDR1 is SQVTM and CDR2 ANQGSEA. The ends were cut back, 1 base at V and 6 bases at J, with 13 bases in the middle. CDR3 amino acids: CSVEGQTGREQYF. The CDR3 nucleotides are TGCAGCGTTGAAGGGCAGACCGGGCGCGAGCAGTACTTC.

In this sample, this clonotype turned up many times. The rearrangement links TRBV6-1 to TRBJ2-1; possibly TRBD1 or TRBD2 for D (5 bases each). The CDR3 contains 13 residues. The V and J ends lost 8 bases and 10 bases respectively, with 18 bases between them. Germline V gene lookup returns CDR1 MNHNS and CDR2 SASEGT. CDR3 DNA: TGTGCCAGCGGTGGAATGAGGGGTCCGGAGCAGTTCTTC. Encoded protein: CASGGMRGPEQFF.

This clonotype has a count of ten or more. The chain combines TRBV7-9 with TRBJ1-1, with D possibly matching TRBD1 (6 bases). This CDR3 has 13 residues. Germline lookup yields CDR1 SEHNR and CDR2 FQNEAQ (reference sequence). V was shortened by 4 bases and J by 4 bases, with 10 bases between the two germline ends. CDR3 region: CASSYTGFTEAFF. In DNA form, the CDR3 reads TGTGCCAGCAGCTATACAGGGTTCACTGAAGCTTTCTTT.

This clonotype has more than one count but fewer than ten. The V and J genes are TRBV6-5 and TRBJ1-2, with D unresolved. Germline values: CDR1 MNHEY, CDR2 SVGAGI. V shed 4 bases and J shed 4 bases, with 10 bases lying between them. CDR3 length: 13 amino acids. The CDR3, as DNA: TGTGCCAGCAGTTCCCCTAGCGGCTATGGCTACACCTTC. Its translation: CASSSPSGYGYTF.

In this sample, this clonotype turned up many times. The V call is TRBV28, the J call TRBJ2-7; 12 bases agree with TRBD1. Per the germline V gene, CDR1 is MDHEN and CDR2 is SYDVKM. The CDR3 runs to 16 residues. Germline trimming cut 6 bases from V and 4 bases from J; bases unmatched to any gene: 10. CDR3 region: CASSSTPGQGAYEQYF. For the CDR3, the DNA is TGTGCCAGCAGCAGCACCCCGGGACAGGGGGCGTACGAGCAGTACTTC.

The V call is TRBV6-5, the J call TRBJ1-5; TRBD1 matches 7 bases. J was trimmed by 0 bases and V by 9 bases; bases with no gene match: 11. Germline CDR1 is MNHEY and CDR2 is SVGAGI. The CDR3 has 16 residues. This CDR3 reads CASGQGGPYSNQPQHF. In DNA, the CDR3 is TGTGCCAGTGGACAAGGGGGCCCATATAGCAATCAGCCCCAGCATTTT.

The rearrangement links TRBV2 to TRBJ1-2; D perhaps matches TRBD1 (5 bases). The ends were cut back, 6 bases at V and 1 base at J, with 9 bases in the middle. The germline gives CDR1 SNHLY, CDR2 FYNNEI. CDR3 size: 13 residues. Here the CDR3 DNA reads TGTGCCAGCAGCCGGGACTTTAACTATGGCTACACCTTC. Its translation: CASSRDFNYGYTF.

This clonotype was recorded at least ten times. The J gene is TRBJ2-3, the V gene TRBV2; 7 bases match TRBD1. Trimming at V came to 4 bases and at J to 0 bases, leaving 4 bases not matched to a gene. This CDR3 contains 15 residues. The germline CDR1 and CDR2 sequences are SNHLY and FYNNEI. The CDR3 sequence: CASSGGQPSTDTQYF. The CDR3 nucleotides are TGTGCCAGCAGTGGGGGACAGCCTAGCACAGATACGCAGTATTTT.

This clonotype was counted at least ten times. This rearrangement joins TRBV20-1 to TRBJ2-5; 7 nucleotides match TRBD1. The CDR3 is 14 residues long. Unmatched junction bases numbered 6, after V lost 2 bases and J lost 3 bases. Germline V CDR1 and CDR2: DFQATT, SNEGSKA (reference sequence). The CDR3 sequence is CSARLGQPKETQYF. Here the CDR3 DNA reads TGCAGTGCTAGACTGGGACAGCCCAAAGAGACCCAGTACTTC.

This clonotype came up many times. V usage is TRBV27 and J usage is TRBJ1-5; tentative D call: TRBD1 (5 bases). The germline V and J ends were trimmed by 3 bases and 9 bases, with 15 bases remaining between them. The germline gives CDR1 MNHEY, CDR2 SMNVEV (reference sequence). The CDR3 contains 14 residues. The chain's CDR3 is CASSFSPGPWPQHF. CDR3 in DNA: TGTGCCAGCAGTTTCTCGCCAGGGCCTTGGCCCCAGCATTTT.

Notes on this clonotype: This sequence may be a read error, since a much larger clone differs from it by one base. The rearrangement links TRBV10-3 to TRBJ2-3; possible D gene TRBD1, 6 bases. The CDR3 has 14 residues. Germline values: CDR1 ENHRY, CDR2 SYGVKD. The CDR3 region is CAIGEGQRTDTQYF. CDR3 bases: TGTGCCATCGGTGAGGGACAACGCACAGATACGCAGTATTTT.

This clonotype has at least ten counts. This chain links TRBV5-1 with TRBJ2-3; maybe TRBD1 (5 bases). Between the trimmed V and J ends, which lost 0 bases and 3 bases, there was a span of 11 bases. Germline V gene data show CDR1 as SGHRS and CDR2 as YFSETQ. The CDR3 is 15 residues long. In DNA form, the CDR3 reads TGCGCCAGCAGCTTGGGTTGGCAGGGAACAGATACGCAGTATTTT. Its protein is CASSLGWQGTDTQYF.

This clonotype is medium-sized in the sample. The V call is TRBV27, the J call TRBJ2-2, with TRBD1 matching 8 bases. V lost 6 bases and J lost 7; bases outside the gene matches: 7. The germline gives CDR1 MNHEY, CDR2 SMNVEV (reference sequence). The CDR3 length is 14 residues. CDR3 sequence (DNA): TGTGCCAGCAGACCTCAGGGGGCCGGCGGGGAGCTGTTTTTT. Encoded protein: CASRPQGAGGELFF.

This clonotype was counted ten times or more. The gene calls are TRBV6-6 and TRBJ1-1, with D perhaps matching TRBD1 (6 bases). With 3 bases removed from V and 2 bases from J, the gap between germline ends came to 16 bases. The CDR3 sequence is 16 residues long. Per the germline V gene, CDR1 is MNHNY and CDR2 is SVGAGI (reference sequence). This CDR3 reads CASSYHPKGGNTEAFF. The CDR3, as DNA: TGTGCCAGCAGTTATCACCCGAAGGGGGGCAACACTGAAGCTTTCTTT.

V gene TRBV12-3 or TRBV12-4 combines with J gene TRBJ1-1; a possible D gene is TRBD1 (6 bases). The V gene lost 2 bases and the J gene lost 3 bases, with 10 bases spanning the gap. The CDR3 loop spans 14 amino acids. CDR3 coding DNA: TGTGCCAGCAGTTTAAGTCCAGGGGACACTGAAGCTTTCTTT. Its protein is CASSLSPGDTEAFF.

This clonotype was observed at least ten times. V gene TRBV12-5 combines with J gene TRBJ1-3; 7 nucleotides agree with TRBD1. The V gene's germline CDR1 is LGHNT and CDR2 FRNRAP. The CDR3 spans 13 residues. J lost 7 bases, V lost 5 bases, and 5 bases had no gene match. In DNA, the CDR3 is TGTGCTAGTGGTCTGACAGGGCCCAACACCATATATTTT. This encodes CASGLTGPNTIYF.

This clonotype has ten or more counts. This chain links TRBV4-2 with TRBJ2-2, with 8 nucleotides matching TRBD1. Trimming removed 2 bases from V and 5 bases from J; junction bases left unmatched: 1. This CDR3 comprises 14 residues. Germline-derived CDR1 and CDR2 are LGHNA and YNFKEQ. Written as DNA, the CDR3 is TGTGCCAGCAGCCAACAGGGGGCAACCGGGGAGCTGTTTTTT. It codes for CASSQQGATGELFF.

This clonotype was counted at least ten times. The J gene is TRBJ1-5, the V gene TRBV20-1, with TRBD1 matching 7 bases. Unmatched junction bases numbered 7, after V lost 0 bases and J lost 5 bases. The CDR3 loop spans 15 amino acids. Germline V gene lookup returns CDR1 DFQATT and CDR2 SNEGSKA (reference sequence). CDR3 coding DNA: TGCAGTGCTAGAGAGGGGACAGCAGCTTATCAGCCCCAGCATTTT. Its protein is CSAREGTAAYQPQHF.

This clonotype occurred a few times. The CDR3 DNA follows: TGTGCCAACGCGGACAGGAGAGGAACCTATGGCTACACCTTC. Protein product: CANADRRGTYGYTF. The chain has TRBV28 and TRBJ1-2; 7 bases are a match to TRBD1. The J segment lost 4 bases and the V segment lost 10 bases, leaving 12 bases of the junction unmatched. Germline V gene sequence: CDR1 MDHEN, CDR2 SYDVKM. The CDR3 consists of 14 residues.